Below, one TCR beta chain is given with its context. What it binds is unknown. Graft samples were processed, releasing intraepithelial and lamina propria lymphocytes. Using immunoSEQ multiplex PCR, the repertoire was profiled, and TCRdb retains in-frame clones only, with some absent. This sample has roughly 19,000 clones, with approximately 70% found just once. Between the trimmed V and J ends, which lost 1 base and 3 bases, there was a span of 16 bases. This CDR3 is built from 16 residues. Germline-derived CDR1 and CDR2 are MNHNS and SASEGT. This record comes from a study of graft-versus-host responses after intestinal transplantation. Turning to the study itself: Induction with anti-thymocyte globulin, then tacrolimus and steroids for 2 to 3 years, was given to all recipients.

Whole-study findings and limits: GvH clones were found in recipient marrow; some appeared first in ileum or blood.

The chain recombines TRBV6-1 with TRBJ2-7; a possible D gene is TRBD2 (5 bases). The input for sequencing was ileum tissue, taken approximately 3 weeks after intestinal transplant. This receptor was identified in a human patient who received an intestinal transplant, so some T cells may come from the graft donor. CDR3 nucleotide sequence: TGTGCCAGCAGTGAAGAGGACGGGATTGCAATCTACGAGCAGTACTTC. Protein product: CASSEEDGIAIYEQYF.